The rows below give T cell receptor beta chains drawn from one sample of a study of CD8+ T cells in alopecia areata. TCRdb keeps only in-frame clones here, not all; method: immunoSEQ multiplex PCR. The sample contains 200,000 to 250,000 clones, roughly 57% of which appear only once. The sequencing used CD4+ T cells sorted from blood, collected at week 0. These TCRs come from a human donor with alopecia areata. Both conserved end residues are part of each CDR3. The order of the fields is CDR3 length, V gene, J gene, CDR3 protein.

len: 14
v_gene: TRBV15
j_gene: TRBJ1-6
CDR3aa: CATSRDSQYSPLHF

len: 14
v_gene: TRBV19
j_gene: TRBJ2-7
CDR3aa: CASSRTGFSYEQYF

len: 14
v_gene: TRBV27
j_gene: TRBJ1-1
CDR3aa: CASSLRGRGTEAFF

len: 14
v_gene: TRBV27
j_gene: TRBJ1-6
CDR3aa: CASSFKPGTPPLHF

len: 15
v_gene: TRBV2
j_gene: TRBJ2-7
CDR3aa: CASRARTSGGGEQYF

len: 13
v_gene: TRBV2
j_gene: TRBJ1-2
CDR3aa: CASSVTGTNGYTF

len: 14
v_gene: TRBV6-5
j_gene: TRBJ2-7
CDR3aa: CASSSTGTAYEQYF

len: 17
v_gene: TRBV9
j_gene: TRBJ2-3
CDR3aa: CASSVGYGQTRTDTQYF

len: 14
v_gene: TRBV29-1
j_gene: TRBJ1-2
CDR3aa: CSVERKLMSDGYTF

len: 15
v_gene: TRBV15
j_gene: TRBJ1-1
CDR3aa: CATSRETGMSTEAFF

len: 15
v_gene: TRBV5-1
j_gene: TRBJ1-1
CDR3aa: CASSLLWGANTEAFF

len: 15
v_gene: TRBV5-4
j_gene: TRBJ2-5
CDR3aa: CASSPNLAGKETQYF

len: 15
v_gene: TRBV15
j_gene: TRBJ1-1
CDR3aa: CATSSTGQGGTEAFF

len: 13
v_gene: TRBV5-1
j_gene: TRBJ1-2
CDR3aa: CASSSPGRDGYTF

len: 14
v_gene: TRBV18
j_gene: TRBJ2-5
CDR3aa: CASSPERIQETQYF

len: 16
v_gene: TRBV4-1
j_gene: TRBJ2-2
CDR3aa: CASSQEISGRTGELFF

len: 15
v_gene: TRBV6-5
j_gene: TRBJ2-5
CDR3aa: CASSYLGRPGETQYF

len: 15
v_gene: TRBV30
j_gene: TRBJ2-3
CDR3aa: CAWNRLALSTDTQYF

len: 14
v_gene: TRBV7-9
j_gene: TRBJ2-7
CDR3aa: CASSRSGKTYEQYF

len: 16
v_gene: TRBV5-4
j_gene: TRBJ2-6
CDR3aa: CASGDRVNSGANVLTF

len: 14
v_gene: TRBV5-1
j_gene: TRBJ1-1
CDR3aa: CASSLSGRVTEAFF

len: 14
v_gene: TRBV11-1
j_gene: TRBJ2-7
CDR3aa: CASSSTGDYYEQYF

len: 14
v_gene: TRBV7-6
j_gene: TRBJ2-2
CDR3aa: CASSLDTGAGELFF

len: 15
v_gene: TRBV5-1
j_gene: TRBJ1-2
CDR3aa: CASSMTPGTDYGYTF

len: 15
v_gene: TRBV7-2
j_gene: TRBJ1-6
CDR3aa: CASSRRQGANSPLHF

len: 15
v_gene: TRBV11-2
j_gene: TRBJ1-1
CDR3aa: CASSPTGRRNTEAFF

len: 15
v_gene: TRBV5-6
j_gene: TRBJ1-5
CDR3aa: CASSILRDTNQPQHF

len: 17
v_gene: TRBV4-2
j_gene: TRBJ2-1
CDR3aa: CASSLQAGGPGGNEQFF

len: 16
v_gene: TRBV9
j_gene: TRBJ2-1
CDR3aa: CASSATQLAGDNEQFF

len: 16
v_gene: TRBV29-1
j_gene: TRBJ1-1
CDR3aa: CSVESRRAGGNTEAFF

len: 17
v_gene: TRBV15
j_gene: TRBJ1-5
CDR3aa: CATSRGGSTRRNQPQHF

len: 15
v_gene: TRBV7-2
j_gene: TRBJ2-1
CDR3aa: CASSLDWSPGAAQFF

len: 16
v_gene: TRBV28
j_gene: TRBJ1-5
CDR3aa: CASSSLGAGIEQPQHF

len: 15
v_gene: TRBV30
j_gene: TRBJ1-4
CDR3aa: CAWNHRSTSGEKLFF

len: 16
v_gene: TRBV19
j_gene: TRBJ2-1
CDR3aa: CASSIVLAGGYNEQFF

len: 14
v_gene: TRBV5-1
j_gene: TRBJ1-1
CDR3aa: CASSLERGVTEAFF

len: 14
v_gene: TRBV27
j_gene: TRBJ2-5
CDR3aa: CASSPGQLLRTQYF

len: 19
v_gene: TRBV27
j_gene: TRBJ1-5
CDR3aa: CASRTQGQGSGGGNQPQHF

len: 14
v_gene: TRBV30
j_gene: TRBJ1-2
CDR3aa: CAWSGPTENYGYTF

len: 14
v_gene: TRBV29-1
j_gene: TRBJ1-1
CDR3aa: CSVERSTGNTEAFF

len: 12
v_gene: TRBV30
j_gene: TRBJ1-1
CDR3aa: CAWSKGWSEAFF

len: 14
v_gene: TRBV4-2
j_gene: TRBJ1-2
CDR3aa: CASSQAATGGRYTF

len: 15
v_gene: TRBV14
j_gene: TRBJ2-3
CDR3aa: CASSPNYGRTDTQYF

len: 15
v_gene: TRBV30
j_gene: TRBJ1-4
CDR3aa: CAWSAVGATNEKLFF

len: 15
v_gene: TRBV18
j_gene: TRBJ2-1
CDR3aa: CASYRTSDTYNEQFF

len: 12
v_gene: TRBV15
j_gene: TRBJ2-5
CDR3aa: CATSRGPETQYF

len: 14
v_gene: TRBV5-6
j_gene: TRBJ2-1
CDR3aa: CASIRGTGVDEQFF

len: 15
v_gene: TRBV30
j_gene: TRBJ2-6
CDR3aa: CAWSSGVSGANVLTF

len: 14
v_gene: TRBV5-4
j_gene: TRBJ1-1
CDR3aa: CASSLAQGAGEAFF

len: 13
v_gene: TRBV7-3
j_gene: TRBJ1-6
CDR3aa: CASSYTTGSPLHF

len: 14
v_gene: TRBV7-9
j_gene: TRBJ2-1
CDR3aa: CASSLTSGANEQFF

len: 14
v_gene: TRBV7-9
j_gene: TRBJ2-7
CDR3aa: CASSRLAGVEEQYF

len: 13
v_gene: TRBV15
j_gene: TRBJ1-2
CDR3aa: CATSRDKAAGYTF

len: 14
v_gene: TRBV29-1
j_gene: TRBJ1-1
CDR3aa: CSVGTLEGRTEAFF

len: 15
v_gene: TRBV5-1
j_gene: TRBJ2-1
CDR3aa: CASSLEGATYNEQFF